These 30 T cell receptor beta chains were all obtained from the same sample, sequenced in a study of sequential checkpoint blockade in melanoma. Produced via immunoSEQ multiplex PCR; TCRdb's table is partial and in-frame only. The profile shows approximately 11,000 clones, about 26% of them singletons. Noted treatment: randomized to nivolumab then ipilimumab (arm A) or the reverse (arm B). The sample here was tumor tissue (inferred from file names), taken from a patient given nivolumab and ipilimumab in sequence. The receptors come from a human donor with melanoma.

The chain joins TRBV30 to TRBJ2-1; weak D call: TRBD2 (6 bases). The germline gives CDR1 GTSNPN, CDR2 SVGIG (reference sequence). Trimming stripped 0 bases from V and 4 bases from J, with 13 bases between. The CDR3 totals 15 residues. Here the CDR3 DNA reads TGTGCCTGGAGTGTTGGAGCGGGCCCGTACAATGAGCAGTTCTTC. Its translation is CAWSVGAGPYNEQFF.

The chain has TRBV7-2 and TRBJ1-2; D call uncertain. The V gene lost 7 bases and the J gene lost 2 bases, with 11 bases spanning the gap. CDR1 and CDR2 (germline): SGHTA, FQGNSA. The CDR3 consists of 13 residues. The CDR3 DNA follows: TGTGCCAGCACCCCCGACCCCAACTATGGCTACACCTTC. Its protein is CASTPDPNYGYTF.

This clone has more than one count but fewer than ten. The CDR3 loop is CASRREPLYGYTF. As DNA, the CDR3 is TGCGCCAGCAGGCGTGAGCCTCTCTATGGCTACACCTTC. J is TRBJ1-2 and V is TRBV23-1; D ambiguous. TRBV23-1 is recorded as an ORF, its role being uncertain. The CDR3 extends over 13 amino acids. Trimming stripped 6 bases from V and 4 bases from J, with 12 bases between.

This clone was counted only a few times. J is TRBJ1-2 and V is TRBV23-1; D uncertain. TRBV23-1 is classed as an ORF, of uncertain function. The CDR3 is 13 amino acids. V was clipped by 6 bases and J by 0 bases, with 8 bases between them. CDR3 DNA sequence: TGCGCCAGCAGCCCTTCGTCTAACTATGGCTACACCTTC. Translating it yields CASSPSSNYGYTF.

This clone was seen a single time. The V and J genes are TRBV30 and TRBJ2-2; D is ambiguous. Trimming cost V 6 bases and J 8 bases, with 13 bases left between them. The germline CDR1 and CDR2 sequences are GTSNPN and SVGIG (reference sequence). The CDR3 is 12 amino acids. The CDR3 nucleotides are TGTGCCTGCGGTGGGCCCCCGGGGGAGCTGTTTTTT. Amino acid sequence: CACGGPPGELFF.

This clone was found many times. The gene calls are TRBV12-2 and TRBJ2-1; TRBD2 is the table's D call, not checked against the DNA. TRBV12-2 is described as a pseudogene. CDR3 size: 19 residues. CDR3 region: CASRSLRSAGLAPGHEQFF. DNA for the CDR3: TGTGCAAGTCGCTCCCTCCGATCCGCGGGACTAGCCCCTGGCCATGAGCAGTTCTTC.

This chain uses TRBV23-1 with TRBJ2-5; TRBD1 might be the D (6 bases). TRBV23-1 counts as an open reading frame of uncertain function. Trimming pared 6 bases from V and 5 bases from J, leaving 13 bases between. This CDR3 spans 13 amino acids. The CDR3 DNA reads TGCGCCAGCAGCATACAGGGTAGGGAGACCCAGTACTTC. This encodes CASSIQGRETQYF.

This clone appeared a few times. This chain connects TRBV19 to TRBJ2-2, with unresolved D. The CDR3 is made up of 13 amino acids. V lost 8 bases, J lost 1 base, and 8 bases lay in between. Germline CDR1 and CDR2: LNHDA and SQIVND (reference sequence). The CDR3 loop is CASSYMNTGELFF. As DNA, the CDR3 is TGTGCCAGTTCGTACATGAACACCGGGGAGCTGTTTTTT. Using reference TRBV19 and TRBJ2-2 for the parts outside the CDR3, the full variable domain is DGGITQSPKYLFRKEGQNVTLSCEQNLNHDAMYWYRQDPGQGLRLIYYSQIVNDFQKGDIAEGYSVSREKKESFPLTVTSAQKNPTAFYLCASSYMNTGELFFGEGSRLTVL.

This chain joins TRBV18 and TRBJ1-1; possibly TRBD1 for D (5 bases). The CDR3 runs 15 residues. Germline-derived CDR1 and CDR2 are KGHSH and LQKENI. V dropped 1 base and J dropped 0 bases, with 9 bases sitting between them. Here the CDR3 DNA reads TGTGCCAGCTCACCACAGGGGTACATGAACACTGAAGCTTTCTTT. Its protein product is CASSPQGYMNTEAFF.

The CDR3 spells CSVEDTESGSYNEQFF. CDR3 DNA: TGCAGCGTTGAAGATACCGAGTCAGGGTCCTACAATGAGCAGTTCTTC. The V gene is TRBV29-1, the J gene TRBJ2-1; D possibly corresponds to TRBD1 (5 bases). The CDR3 runs 16 residues. V was pared by 0 bases and J by 1 base, with 13 bases between. Germline CDR1 reads SQVTM; CDR2 reads ANQGSEA.

This clone was detected many times. The V call is TRBV11-3, the J call TRBJ1-3; D ambiguous. The V and J ends lost 4 bases and 0 bases respectively, with 22 bases between them. Germline V gene lookup returns CDR1 SGHNT and CDR2 YENEEA. CDR3 length: 19 residues. The chain's CDR3 is CASSSSGFSRTSSGNTIYF. The DNA of the CDR3 is TGTGCCAGCAGCTCTTCAGGCTTTAGTCGGACGAGCTCTGGAAACACCATATATTTT. Variable domain in full (rest from reference TRBV11-3 and TRBJ1-3): EAGVVQSPRYKIIEKKQPVAFWCNPISGHNTLYWYLQNLGQGPELLIRYENEEAVDDSQLPKDRFSAERLKGVDSTLKIQPAELGDSAVYLCASSSSGFSRTSSGNTIYFGEGSWLTVV.

This clone showed up many times. CDR3 nucleotide sequence: TGTGCCAGCAGCCTCATAGGGGTGTGGACTGAAGCTTTCTTT. This codes for CASSLIGVWTEAFF. This rearrangement joins TRBV11-3 to TRBJ1-1; perhaps TRBD1 as D (5 bases). The CDR3 spans 14 residues. Trimming left V 5 bases short and J 5 bases short, with 15 bases between. CDR1 is SGHNT, CDR2 YENEEA, per germline.

Only a few counts were recorded for this clone. In nucleotides, the CDR3 is TGTGCCAGCAGGGGAAGGGAAATCAATCAGCCCCAGCATTTT. Translating it yields CASRGREINQPQHF. This chain joins TRBV6-8 and TRBJ1-5, with unresolved D. The germline V and J ends were trimmed by 6 bases and 3 bases, with 12 bases remaining between them. The germline CDR1 and CDR2 sequences are MNHGY and SAAAGT. This CDR3 spans 14 amino acids.

This clone was detected a few times. This chain connects TRBV23-1 to TRBJ1-2, with a possible D match to TRBD1 (5 bases). TRBV23-1 is known as an ORF, though its function is uncertain. V was trimmed by 10 bases and J by 1 base, leaving 13 bases between them. The CDR3 is 13 amino acids. The CDR3 DNA reads as TGCGCCACCAGGGACGGCCTTAACTATGGCTACACCTTC. Translating gives CATRDGLNYGYTF.

The chain has TRBV19 and TRBJ1-4; 9 nucleotides agree with TRBD1. Germline values: CDR1 LNHDA, CDR2 SQIVND (reference sequence). This CDR3 contains 17 residues. Germline trimming cut 7 bases from V and 0 bases from J; bases unmatched to any gene: 9. The CDR3 nucleotides are TGTGCCAGTAATCCGGACAGGGGCCCTGCAACTAATGAAAAACTGTTTTTT. Translating it yields CASNPDRGPATNEKLFF.

By its share, this clone is medium-sized. J is TRBJ1-2 and V is TRBV11-3; TRBD1 agrees at 12 bases. CDR1 is SGHNT, CDR2 YENEEA, per germline. Trimming cost V 3 bases and J 8 bases; bases outside gene matches: 7. The CDR3 is 15 amino acids. CDR3 sequence (DNA): TGTGCCAGCAGCTTGGGGACAGGGGGCATCAGCGGCTACACCTTC. Translating gives CASSLGTGGISGYTF.

This clone was seen a few times. The chain carries TRBV11-3 and TRBJ1-3; D possibly corresponds to TRBD1 (5 bases). This CDR3 comprises 14 residues. Germline CDR1 reads SGHNT; CDR2 reads YENEEA. Trimming shortened V by 2 bases and J by 2 bases, and 7 bases separated the two germline ends. The DNA of the CDR3 is TGTGCCAGCAGCTTACTAGGGGCTGGAAACACCATATATTTT. Translation: CASSLLGAGNTIYF. The variable domain in full, completed from reference TRBV11-3 and TRBJ1-3, reads EAGVVQSPRYKIIEKKQPVAFWCNPISGHNTLYWYLQNLGQGPELLIRYENEEAVDDSQLPKDRFSAERLKGVDSTLKIQPAELGDSAVYLCASSLLGAGNTIYFGEGSWLTVV.

In its sample, this clone ranks as medium-sized. This chain connects TRBV11-3 to TRBJ1-1; 9 bases match TRBD1. CDR1 and CDR2 from the germline V gene are SGHNT and YENEEA. The V and J ends lost 6 bases and 6 bases, in that order; junction bases with no gene match: 11. The CDR3 sequence is 15 residues long. CDR3 sequence reads: CASRYPGTGLAEAFF. The CDR3 coding sequence is TGTGCCAGCAGATATCCCGGGACAGGGCTCGCTGAAGCTTTCTTT.

This clone was recorded a few times. The rearrangement joins TRBV7-1 to TRBJ1-2, with 12 bases identical to TRBD1. TRBV7-1 is an open reading frame whose function is uncertain. Trimming at V came to 5 bases and at J to 8 bases, leaving 9 bases not matched to a gene. The CDR3 extends over 15 amino acids. The CDR3 spells CASSAPGQGAEGYTF. CDR3 coding DNA: TGTGCCAGCAGCGCCCCGGGACAGGGGGCGGAAGGCTACACCTTC.

V is TRBV6-8 and J is TRBJ1-2, with D perhaps matching TRBD1 (5 bases). Germline V gene lookup returns CDR1 MNHGY and CDR2 SAAAGT. This CDR3 region has 13 residues. Trimming stripped 7 bases from V and 2 bases from J, with 11 bases between. The CDR3 coding sequence is TGTGCCAGCACCCTGACAGTGAACTATGGCTACACCTTC. Translation gives CASTLTVNYGYTF.

This chain connects TRBV6-8 to TRBJ2-1; D gene ambiguous. The CDR3 consists of 14 residues. The germline gives CDR1 MNHGY, CDR2 SAAAGT. V was shortened by 4 bases and J by 3 bases, with 10 bases between the two germline ends. CDR3 sequence: CASSLGPNYNEQFF. CDR3 nucleotide sequence: TGTGCCAGCAGTTTAGGACCCAACTACAATGAGCAGTTCTTC.

The table lists this clone with a few counts. This chain links TRBV6-7 with TRBJ2-1; D gene unclear. TRBV6-7 qualifies as an ORF whose function is uncertain. With 5 bases removed from V and 6 bases from J, the gap between germline ends came to 5 bases. The CDR3 covers 11 residues. The CDR3 loop is CASSMINEQFF. In nucleotides, the CDR3 is TGTGCCAGCAGTATGATCAATGAGCAGTTCTTC.

The chain uses TRBV25-1 and TRBJ1-6, with unresolved D. Germline assignment: CDR1 MGHDK and CDR2 SYGVNS. CDR3 length: 14 amino acids. The V end was cut by 7 bases, the J end by 7 bases, with 14 bases between. The chain's CDR3 is CASNRAPGNSPLHF. The DNA for the CDR3 is TGTGCCAGCAACCGGGCCCCGGGGAATTCACCCCTCCACTTT.

The chain recombines TRBV19 with TRBJ1-6; D unclear. CDR1 is LNHDA, CDR2 SQIVND, per germline (reference sequence). Trimming took off 10 bases at V and 7 bases at J, with 17 bases between the two ends. The CDR3 covers 14 residues. Here the CDR3 reads CAIPRSVGNSPLHF. In DNA form, the CDR3 reads TGTGCCATACCACGAAGTGTGGGGAATTCACCCCTCCACTTT.

In this sample, this clone turned up a few times. CDR3: CASSRGGREPQTQYF. The CDR3 DNA reads TGTGCCAGCAGCCGGGGCGGACGGGAGCCGCAGACCCAGTACTTC. This chain connects TRBV11-3 to TRBJ2-5; TRBD2 might be the D (6 bases). Germline values: CDR1 SGHNT, CDR2 YENEEA. The V end lost 5 bases, the J end lost 6 bases, and 19 bases lay between the germline ends. The CDR3 extends over 15 amino acids.

This clone was seen a handful of times. The gene calls are TRBV6-8 and TRBJ1-1, with D possibly being TRBD1 (5 bases). V was clipped by 6 bases and J by 11 bases, with 25 bases between them. This CDR3 is 15 amino acids long. Germline V gene lookup returns CDR1 MNHGY and CDR2 SAAAGT. CDR3: CASRSLGGSVLRAFF. DNA for the CDR3: TGTGCCAGCAGATCCCTCGGGGGTAGTGTTCTCCGGGCTTTCTTT.

This clone was seen a few times. J is TRBJ2-6 and V is TRBV11-3; D remains unclear. The CDR3 totals 15 residues. Germline V CDR1 and CDR2: SGHNT, YENEEA. Trimming removed 4 bases from V and 0 bases from J, with 7 bases in between. The CDR3 here is CASSYGYSGANVLTF. CDR3 DNA: TGTGCCAGCAGCTATGGCTACTCTGGGGCCAACGTCCTGACTTTC.

The rearrangement joins TRBV16 to TRBJ2-2; no clear D gene. CDR1 is KGHSY, CDR2 FQNENV, per germline. The CDR3 loop spans 12 amino acids. The V and J ends lost 3 bases and 6 bases respectively, with 5 bases between them. The CDR3 sequence: CASSHPAGELFF. For the CDR3, the DNA is TGTGCCAGCAGCCATCCCGCCGGGGAGCTGTTTTTT.

This clone was seen more than once but under ten times. The chain links TRBV15 to TRBJ1-3; no clear D gene. Germline CDR1 reads LNHNV; CDR2 reads YYDKDF (reference sequence). V was trimmed by 0 bases and J by 2 bases, leaving 11 bases between them. The CDR3 length is 16 residues. The CDR3 here is CATSRELAGAGNTIYF. Written as DNA, the CDR3 is TGTGCCACCAGCAGAGAGCTAGCCGGGGCTGGAAACACCATATATTTT.

Only a few counts were recorded for this clone. J is TRBJ2-1 and V is TRBV7-6, with D maybe TRBD1 (6 bases). Germline V gives CDR1 SGHVS, CDR2 FNYEAQ. This CDR3 spans 14 amino acids. V lost 1 base, J lost 5 bases, and 9 bases lay in between. In DNA, the CDR3 is TGTGCCAGCAGCTTAGGGGGGCACAACAATGAGCAGTTCTTC. Protein: CASSLGGHNNEQFF.